These T cell receptor beta chains were read from a single sample in a study of Ad26.COV2.S vaccination and SARS-CoV-2 variants. The assay was immunoSEQ multiplex PCR, and TCRdb's table has in-frame clones only and misses some. The sample contains roughly 100,000 clones, 60% to 85% of which appear only once. Source: peripheral blood, taken after recovery from COVID-19. The source of these receptors is a human donor who had recovered from COVID-19. Each CDR3 is given with its conserved first and last residue. The D gene is left open where the match is weak. Clone sizes are given selectively: once, few, many, or a class where the clone is expanded.

D,V,J,size,CDR3,DNA
.,TRBV7-9,TRBJ1-4,.,CASSSGTFEKLFF,TGTGCCAGCAGCTCAGGGACATTTGAAAAACTGTTTTTT
TRBD1,TRBV12-5,TRBJ2-3,.,CASGLGTETDTQYF,TGTGCTAGTGGTTTAGGGACAGAAACAGATACGCAGTATTTT
.,TRBV30,TRBJ1-5,.,CAWSVYGNQPQHF,TGTGCCTGGAGTGTATATGGCAATCAGCCCCAGCATTTT
.,TRBV10-3,TRBJ1-6,.,CAISLPDSPLHF,TGTGCCATCAGTTTACCGGATTCACCCCTCCACTTT
.,TRBV18,TRBJ1-2,once,CASSPAQGLANYGYTF,TGTGCCAGCTCACCGGCGCAGGGCTTAGCTAACTATGGCTACACCTTC
.,TRBV3-1/TRBV3-2,TRBJ2-3,.,CASSSGTWDTQYF,TGTGCCAGCAGCTCCGGAACCTGGGATACGCAGTATTTT
TRBD2,TRBV4-3,TRBJ2-1,.,CASSQGGLAGEQFF,TGCGCCAGCAGCCAAGGTGGACTAGCGGGGGAGCAGTTCTTC
TRBD1,TRBV6-5,TRBJ2-7,.,CASSTPGQGYEQYF,TGTGCCAGCAGTACACCGGGACAGGGATACGAGCAGTACTTC
.,TRBV5-6,TRBJ2-7,.,CASSLSGAGFVSSYEQYF,TGTGCCAGCAGCTTGTCAGGAGCAGGGTTCGTGAGCTCCTACGAGCAGTACTTC
.,TRBV6-5,TRBJ2-7,once,CASMRTPSYEQYF,TGTGCCAGCATGCGGACACCCAGTTACGAGCAGTACTTC
.,TRBV7-3,TRBJ2-2,few,CATAMGVNTGELFF,TGTGCCACAGCTATGGGGGTAAACACCGGGGAGCTGTTTTTT
.,TRBV18,TRBJ2-1,.,CASAEGSEQFF,TGTGCCAGCGCGGAAGGTAGTGAGCAGTTCTTC
TRBD1,TRBV28,TRBJ1-2,.,CALRDRTGYTF,TGTGCCCTTAGGGACAGGACCGGCTACACCTTC
.,TRBV5-5,TRBJ2-5,.,CASSFMGGQGQYF,TGTGCCAGCAGCTTCATGGGGGGCCAGGGGCAGTACTTC
.,TRBV5-6,TRBJ1-2,once,CASSPGQYGYTF,TGTGCCAGCAGTCCGGGACAATATGGCTACACCTTC
TRBD1,TRBV19,TRBJ1-2,once,CASSPTGDWNYGYTF,TGTGCCAGTAGTCCAACAGGGGATTGGAACTATGGCTACACCTTC
TRBD1,TRBV4-2,TRBJ1-5,few,CASSQGIGTARNQPQHF,TGTGCCAGCAGCCAAGGGATTGGGACAGCCCGCAATCAGCCCCAGCATTTT
.,TRBV6-5,TRBJ1-6,.,CASSRTELTSPLHF,TGTGCCAGCAGTCGGACAGAGCTGACTTCACCCCTCCACTTT
.,TRBV5-4,TRBJ1-2,few,CASSLLGRAYGYTF,TGTGCCAGCAGCCTTCTTGGCAGGGCCTATGGCTACACCTTC
TRBD1,TRBV7-2,TRBJ2-7,.,CASSLAQGISYEQYF,TGTGCCAGCAGCTTAGCACAGGGGATTTCCTACGAGCAGTACTTC
.,TRBV2,TRBJ1-1,few,CASSVGWGDTEAFF,TGTGCCAGCAGTGTCGGGTGGGGAGACACTGAAGCTTTCTTT
TRBD1,TRBV5-1,TRBJ1-3,.,CASSPRTGSAGNTIYF,TGCGCCAGCAGCCCCAGGACAGGGTCGGCTGGAAACACCATATATTTT
TRBD1,TRBV4-1,TRBJ2-7,.,CASSQSMTGGYEQYF,TGCGCCAGCAGCCAATCAATGACAGGGGGCTACGAGCAGTACTTC
.,TRBV3-1/TRBV3-2,TRBJ1-2,.,CASSQVSLAPRNGYTF,TGTGCCAGCAGCCAAGTATCCCTGGCCCCTCGAAATGGCTACACCTTC
.,TRBV19,TRBJ2-7,.,CASSTGMMIGKDEQYF,TGTGCCAGTAGTACGGGTATGATGATCGGGAAAGACGAGCAGTACTTC
.,TRBV6-2/TRBV6-3,TRBJ2-5,.,CASSSYQETQYF,TGTGCCAGCAGTTCTTACCAAGAGACCCAGTACTTC
TRBD1,TRBV2,TRBJ1-2,few,CASNEGTGYGYTF,TGTGCCAGCAACGAGGGGACAGGCTATGGCTACACCTTC
.,TRBV6-6,TRBJ1-5,.,CASGGGASNQPQHF,TGTGCCAGCGGAGGGGGAGCTAGCAATCAGCCCCAGCATTTT
TRBD2,TRBV28,TRBJ2-2,.,CASSDRTSGGLNTGELFF,TGTGCCAGCAGTGACCGGACTAGCGGGGGGCTTAACACCGGGGAGCTGTTTTTT
.,TRBV9,TRBJ2-7,.,CASSPQLDSSYEQYF,TGTGCCAGCAGCCCCCAACTGGACTCTTCCTACGAGCAGTACTTC
.,TRBV29-1,TRBJ1-1,.,CSVLVNTEAFF,TGCAGCGTCTTGGTGAACACTGAAGCTTTCTTT
.,TRBV5-4,TRBJ2-2,.,CASSFMETGELFF,TGTGCCAGCAGCTTCATGGAAACCGGGGAGCTGTTTTTT
TRBD2,TRBV5-1,TRBJ2-3,.,CASSVAGGPVRDTQYF,TGCGCCAGCAGCGTAGCGGGGGGGCCAGTCAGAGATACGCAGTATTTT
.,TRBV19,TRBJ1-5,.,CASSITGFDSNQPQHF,TGTGCCAGTAGTATTACAGGGTTTGATAGCAATCAGCCCCAGCATTTT
TRBD1,TRBV5-4,TRBJ2-7,.,CASSRQGGEQYF,TGTGCCAGCAGCCGACAGGGGGGCGAGCAGTACTTC
.,TRBV6-5,TRBJ1-6,once,CASSYVSSYNSPLHF,TGTGCCAGCAGTTACGTGAGCTCCTATAATTCACCCCTCCACTTT
.,TRBV6-5,TRBJ1-2,.,CASRNEGGRNYGYTF,TGTGCCAGCAGAAACGAAGGGGGAAGGAACTATGGCTACACCTTC
.,TRBV2,TRBJ2-1,.,CASSVGVGFDEQFF,TGTGCCAGCAGTGTGGGGGTCGGGTTTGATGAGCAGTTCTTC
TRBD2,TRBV5-1,TRBJ2-1,.,CASSSSGGYNEQFF,TGCGCCAGCAGCTCTAGCGGGGGTTACAATGAGCAGTTCTTC
.,TRBV5-1,TRBJ2-3,once,CASSRGNTDTQYF,TGCGCCAGCAGCCGGGGGAACACAGATACGCAGTATTTT
TRBD1,TRBV6-5,TRBJ1-2,.,CASRDRGGYTF,TGTGCCAGCAGGGACAGGGGTGGCTACACCTTC
.,TRBV30,TRBJ2-5,.,CAWSVRFGNTRDQETQYF,TGTGCCTGGAGTGTACGATTCGGAAACACTAGGGACCAAGAGACCCAGTACTTC
TRBD1,TRBV4-1,TRBJ1-4,few,CASRPNRGPEKLFF,TGCGCCAGCAGACCAAACAGGGGGCCTGAAAAACTGTTTTTT
TRBD1,TRBV19,TRBJ1-4,.,CASSSGTANEKLFF,TGTGCCAGTAGTTCCGGGACAGCTAATGAAAAACTGTTTTTT
.,TRBV14,TRBJ2-4,.,CASSQEIVWGNGAKNIQYF,TGTGCCAGCAGCCAAGAGATAGTCTGGGGAAATGGGGCCAAAAACATTCAGTACTTC
TRBD1,TRBV27,TRBJ2-2,.,CASRRDRGNTGELFF,TGTGCCAGCAGACGAGACAGGGGTAATACCGGGGAGCTGTTTTTT
TRBD1,TRBV7-9,TRBJ1-2,.,CASSALSRDRNYGYTF,TGTGCCAGCAGCGCGTTATCTAGGGACAGAAACTATGGCTACACCTTC
.,TRBV18,TRBJ1-1,.,CASSPRATEAIAFF,TGTGCCAGCTCACCACGGGCCACAGAGGCAATAGCTTTCTTT
.,TRBV29-1,TRBJ2-6,few,CSVAPSGANVLTF,TGCAGCGTTGCCCCTTCTGGGGCCAACGTCCTGACTTTC
.,TRBV6-1,TRBJ1-2,.,CASSELKGSSYGYTF,TGTGCCAGCAGTGAACTAAAAGGCAGCTCCTATGGCTACACCTTC
.,TRBV6-1,TRBJ2-1,.,CASSEPLDNAGGREQFF,TGTGCCAGCAGTGAGCCCCTAGATAACGCCGGCGGACGGGAGCAGTTCTTC
TRBD2,TRBV6-5,TRBJ2-3,.,CASSFQAGGRTDTQYF,TGTGCCAGCAGTTTCCAAGCGGGGGGGCGGACAGATACGCAGTATTTT
.,TRBV4-2,TRBJ2-1,.,CASSQDMAEQFF,TGTGCCAGCAGCCAAGATATGGCTGAGCAGTTCTTC
.,TRBV7-9,TRBJ1-4,.,CASSKTFEGTGKLFF,TGTGCCAGCAGCAAAACCTTTGAAGGGACGGGAAAACTGTTTTTT
.,TRBV24-1,TRBJ2-1,.,CATSLTDSSYNEQFF,TGTGCCACCAGTTTGACGGATAGCTCCTACAATGAGCAGTTCTTC
.,TRBV5-4,TRBJ2-5,.,CASSRDLQETQYF,TGTGCCAGCAGCCGGGACCTTCAAGAGACCCAGTACTTC
.,TRBV11-2,TRBJ1-2,.,CASSSGAGYGYTF,TGTGCCAGCAGCTCCGGGGCCGGCTATGGCTACACCTTC
TRBD1,TRBV14,TRBJ1-2,.,CASSLTRRGGGYTF,TGTGCCAGCAGCCTTACCCGCAGGGGGGGTGGCTACACCTTC